Shown below are 19 T cell receptor beta chains from a single sample sequenced in a study of cytomegalovirus exposure and HLA in healthy donors. PCR used 60 Vbeta primers and 13 Jbeta primers. Some clones are missing from TCRdb's copy, which holds only in-frame ones; the method was immunoSEQ multiplex PCR. The table lists some 190,000 clones, roughly four fifths of them singletons. The sample was PBMCs. Receptors originate from a man between 18 and 29 years old in good health and CMV-seronegative.

V and J are TRBV5-6 and TRBJ1-1, with TRBD1 as a possible D gene (5 bases). The V gene's germline CDR1 is SGHDT and CDR2 YYEEEE. V was trimmed by 4 bases and J by 8 bases, leaving 15 bases between them. CDR3 length: 13 amino acids. The CDR3 loop is CASSPGRGREAFF. CDR3 nucleotide sequence: TGTGCCAGCAGCCCCGGACGGGGGAGGGAAGCTTTCTTT.

This chain links TRBV9 with TRBJ2-1; TRBD2 aligns across 13 bases. The CDR3 totals 17 residues. Trimming took 0 bases from V and 7 from J; bases not matched to a gene: 7. Germline V gene lookup returns CDR1 SGDLS and CDR2 YYNGEE. The CDR3 protein is CASSVDTSGGVVNEQFF. CDR3 DNA sequence: TGTGCCAGCAGCGTAGACACTAGCGGGGGGGTGGTTAATGAGCAGTTCTTC.

The chain uses TRBV9 and TRBJ2-5; 16 bases map to TRBD2. CDR1 and CDR2 from the germline V gene are SGDLS and YYNGEE. CDR3 size: 16 residues. Losses at the gene ends were 3 bases for V and 4 bases for J; bases not matched to a gene: 3. The DNA of the CDR3 is TGTGCCAGCAGCGGCGGGACTAGCGGGAGGGCAGAGACCCAGTACTTC. Residues: CASSGGTSGRAETQYF.

The V gene is TRBV14, the J gene TRBJ2-5; D gene unclear. Looked up from germline, CDR1 is SGHDN and CDR2 is FVKESK. The CDR3 is 15 residues long. Trimming took off 0 bases at V and 0 bases at J, with 8 bases between the two ends. CDR3 sequence reads: CASSQDLRYQETQYF. CDR3 sequence (DNA): TGTGCCAGCAGCCAAGATCTACGGTACCAAGAGACCCAGTACTTC.

This chain links TRBV27 with TRBJ1-6; 7 nucleotides align to TRBD1. The CDR3 totals 15 residues. With 2 bases clipped from V and 7 bases from J, the junction kept 5 bases outside the gene matches. CDR1 is MNHEY, CDR2 SMNVEV, per germline (reference sequence). The DNA for the CDR3 is TGTGCCAGCAGTTTAAATCAGGGGGACAATTCACCCCTCCACTTT. Its translation: CASSLNQGDNSPLHF.

The chain has TRBV2 and TRBJ2-7; TRBD2 aligns across 8 bases. Germline CDR1 reads SNHLY; CDR2 reads FYNNEI. V lost 6 bases to trimming and J lost 1 base; unmatched junction nucleotides: 11. The CDR3 runs to 16 residues. CDR3 residues: CASRREGAGGSYEQYF. The CDR3 DNA reads as TGTGCCAGCAGACGGGAGGGAGCGGGTGGGTCCTACGAGCAGTACTTC.

This chain connects TRBV6-5 to TRBJ1-1, with D possibly matching TRBD1 (5 bases). Per the germline V gene, CDR1 is MNHEY and CDR2 is SVGAGI. CDR3 length: 14 residues. Trimming took 6 bases from V and 10 from J, leaving 21 bases between them. The CDR3, as DNA: TGTGCCAGCAGCCCACAGCCGGGGGAGTCGGGAGCTTTCTTT. It encodes CASSPQPGESGAFF.

The CDR3 here is CASSFRFEQYF. As DNA, the CDR3 is TGTGCCAGCAGTTTTCGGTTCGAGCAGTACTTC. The chain carries TRBV28 and TRBJ2-7; no firm D call. The V end lost 3 bases, the J end lost 6 bases, and 6 bases lay between the germline ends. Germline V gene lookup returns CDR1 MDHEN and CDR2 SYDVKM. The CDR3 sequence is 11 residues long.

V is TRBV7-3 and J is TRBJ2-5; a weak D match, TRBD2 (6 bases). V lost 6 bases and J 6 bases, leaving 14 bases between the germline ends. The CDR3 is 13 amino acids. CDR1 is SGHTA and CDR2 is FQGTGA in the germline V gene. CDR3 amino acids: CASSRTRGKTQYF. Here the CDR3 DNA reads TGTGCCAGCAGTCGAACCCGGGGGAAGACCCAGTACTTC.

This chain links TRBV6-1 with TRBJ1-2; no clear D gene. V was shortened by 4 bases and J by 0 bases, with 12 bases between the two germline ends. Germline CDR1 and CDR2: MNHNS and SASEGT. This CDR3 contains 15 residues. The CDR3 DNA reads as TGTGCCAGCAGTGCTAAGGCGGTCACTAACTATGGCTACACCTTC. This gives the protein CASSAKAVTNYGYTF.

The chain couples TRBV6-4 to TRBJ2-5; D gene unclear. The CDR3 runs to 9 residues. The V end was cut by 0 bases, the J end by 12 bases, with 2 bases between. CDR1 is MRHNA, CDR2 SNTAGT, per germline. The CDR3 reads CASSDSEYF. Written as DNA, the CDR3 is TGTGCCAGCAGTGACTCCGAGTACTTC.

The chain joins TRBV6-5 to TRBJ2-2; 9 bases fit TRBD2. Germline V lookup: CDR1 MNHEY, CDR2 SVGAGI. CDR3 length equals 16 residues. After removal of 0 bases from V and 3 bases from J, the junction contained 2 bases not matched to a gene. CDR3 residues: CASSYSSGSDTGELFF. The DNA for the CDR3 is TGTGCCAGCAGTTACTCTAGCGGGAGTGACACCGGGGAGCTGTTTTTT.

This chain joins TRBV19 and TRBJ2-1, with 11 nucleotides matching TRBD2. CDR1 and CDR2 (germline): LNHDA, SQIVND (reference sequence). V trimming: 6 bases; J trimming: 3 bases; junction bases outside the gene matches: 10. The CDR3 contains 17 residues. The chain's CDR3 is CASRSPMGLADYNEQFF. The CDR3 bases are TGTGCCAGTAGGAGCCCTATGGGACTAGCGGACTACAATGAGCAGTTCTTC.

This chain connects TRBV9 to TRBJ2-4, with 11 bases that match TRBD2. The CDR3 extends over 16 amino acids. CDR1 is SGDLS and CDR2 is YYNGEE in the germline V gene. Unmatched junction bases numbered 10, after V lost 3 bases and J lost 8 bases. CDR3 sequence reads: CASSEPLAGGRDIQYF. As DNA, the CDR3 is TGTGCCAGCAGCGAGCCCCTAGCGGGGGGCCGGGACATTCAGTACTTC. The variable domain in full, completed from reference TRBV9 and TRBJ2-4, reads DSGVTQTPKHLITATGQRVTLRCSPRSGDLSVYWYQQSLDQGLQFLIQYYNGEERAKGNILERFSAQQFPDLHSELNLSSLELGDSALYFCASSEPLAGGRDIQYFGAGTRLSVL.

The rearrangement joins TRBV19 to TRBJ2-7; the match to TRBD2 covers 12 bases. Trimming took 1 base from V and 4 from J; bases not matched to a gene: 17. The germline CDR1 and CDR2 sequences are LNHDA and SQIVND (reference sequence). The CDR3 sequence is 20 residues long. CDR3 sequence: CASSIALNAPGLAGSYEQYF. CDR3 sequence (DNA): TGTGCCAGTAGTATAGCCCTCAACGCCCCGGGACTAGCGGGCTCTTACGAGCAGTACTTC.

The chain is built from TRBV15 and TRBJ2-6; D is possibly TRBD2 (6 bases). The germline V gene has CDR1 LNHNV and CDR2 YYDKDF (reference sequence). The V gene lost 1 base and the J gene lost 0 bases, with 10 bases spanning the gap. The CDR3 extends over 17 amino acids. CDR3 DNA: TGTGCCACCAGCAGAGGGGCCGGGGGCTCTGGGGCCAACGTCCTGACTTTC. Translated: CATSRGAGGSGANVLTF.

This rearrangement joins TRBV28 to TRBJ1-1, with 8 positions matching TRBD1. V gave up 5 bases and J gave up 3 bases; unmatched junction bases: 8. This CDR3 spans 15 amino acids. Per the germline V gene, CDR1 is MDHEN and CDR2 is SYDVKM. CDR3 loop: CASSPGGQVYTEAFF. In DNA form, the CDR3 reads TGTGCCAGCAGTCCAGGGGGCCAGGTTTACACTGAAGCTTTCTTT.

The chain uses TRBV7-6 and TRBJ2-2; 9 bases match TRBD2. The V segment lost 4 bases and the J segment 5 bases; nucleotides outside the gene matches: 2. CDR1 SGHVS and CDR2 FNYEAQ come from the germline V gene. The length of the CDR3 is 14 residues. This CDR3 reads CASSSLAGTGELFF. CDR3 coding DNA: TGTGCCAGCAGCTCGCTAGCGGGAACCGGGGAGCTGTTTTTT.

The CDR3 reads CASSYSTGRGDIQYF. The CDR3 DNA sequence: TGTGCCAGCAGTTACTCGACAGGGCGTGGGGACATTCAGTACTTC. This rearrangement joins TRBV6-6 to TRBJ2-4, with 7 bases lining up with TRBD1. Per germline, CDR1 MNHNY and CDR2 SVGAGI (reference sequence). With 0 bases clipped from V and 8 bases from J, the junction kept 7 bases outside the gene matches. The CDR3 has 15 amino acids.